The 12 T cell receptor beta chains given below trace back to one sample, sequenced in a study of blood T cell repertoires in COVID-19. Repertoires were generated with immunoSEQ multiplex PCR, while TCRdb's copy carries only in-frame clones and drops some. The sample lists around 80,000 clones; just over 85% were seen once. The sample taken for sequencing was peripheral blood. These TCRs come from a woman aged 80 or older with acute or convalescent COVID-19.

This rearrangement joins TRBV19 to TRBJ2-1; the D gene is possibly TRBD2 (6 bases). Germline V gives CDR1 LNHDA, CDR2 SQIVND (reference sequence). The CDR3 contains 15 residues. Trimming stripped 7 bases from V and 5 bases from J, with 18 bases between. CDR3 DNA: TGTGCCAGTACGTTGAGGCAGGGACTGAACAATGAGCAGTTCTTC. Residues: CASTLRQGLNNEQFF.

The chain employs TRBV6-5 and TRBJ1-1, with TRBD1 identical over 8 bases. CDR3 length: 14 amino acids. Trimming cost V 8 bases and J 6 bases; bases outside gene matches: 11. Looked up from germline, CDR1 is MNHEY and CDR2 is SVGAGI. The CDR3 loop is CASRWDRRVPEAFF. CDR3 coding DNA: TGTGCCAGCCGCTGGGACAGGAGGGTCCCTGAAGCTTTCTTT.

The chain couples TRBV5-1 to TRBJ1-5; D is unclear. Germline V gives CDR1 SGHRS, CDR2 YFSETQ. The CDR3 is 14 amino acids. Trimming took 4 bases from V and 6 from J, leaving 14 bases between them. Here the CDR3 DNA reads TGCGCCAGCAGCCCTGATGGAGGGAGTCAGCCCCAGCATTTT. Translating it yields CASSPDGGSQPQHF.

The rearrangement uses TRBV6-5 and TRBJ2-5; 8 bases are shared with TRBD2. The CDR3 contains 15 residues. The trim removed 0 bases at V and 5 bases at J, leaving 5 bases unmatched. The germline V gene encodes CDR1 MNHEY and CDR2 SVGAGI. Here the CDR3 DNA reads TGTGCCAGCAGTTACTCGAGCACTAGCGGTGAGACCCAGTACTTC. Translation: CASSYSSTSGETQYF.

The chain's CDR3 is CASSLGRDTEQYF. As DNA, the CDR3 is TGTGCCAGCAGCTTAGGGCGTGACACCGAGCAGTACTTC. The V call is TRBV7-3, the J call TRBJ2-7, with D uncertain. Trimming removed 2 bases at V and 6 bases at J, with 11 bases between. The V gene's germline CDR1 is SGHTA and CDR2 FQGTGA. CDR3 length: 13 residues.

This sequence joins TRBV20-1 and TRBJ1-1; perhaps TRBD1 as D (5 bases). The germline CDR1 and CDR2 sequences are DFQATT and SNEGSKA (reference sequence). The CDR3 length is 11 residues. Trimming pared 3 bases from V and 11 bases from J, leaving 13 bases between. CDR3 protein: CSASGRDGAFF. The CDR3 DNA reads TGCAGTGCTAGCGGGCGGGACGGGGCTTTCTTT.

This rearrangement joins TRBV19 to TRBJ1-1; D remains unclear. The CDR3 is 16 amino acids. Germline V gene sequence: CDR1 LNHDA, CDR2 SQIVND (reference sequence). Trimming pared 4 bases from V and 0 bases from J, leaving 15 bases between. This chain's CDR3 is CASSTLTPGMNTEAFF. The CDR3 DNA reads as TGTGCCAGTAGTACCCTCACGCCGGGGATGAACACTGAAGCTTTCTTT.

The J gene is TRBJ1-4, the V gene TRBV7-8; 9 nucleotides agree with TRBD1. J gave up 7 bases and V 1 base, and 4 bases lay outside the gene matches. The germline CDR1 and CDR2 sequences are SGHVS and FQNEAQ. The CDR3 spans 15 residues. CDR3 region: CASSLDRGRGEKLFF. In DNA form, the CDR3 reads TGTGCCAGCAGCTTAGACAGGGGGCGCGGTGAAAAACTGTTTTTT.

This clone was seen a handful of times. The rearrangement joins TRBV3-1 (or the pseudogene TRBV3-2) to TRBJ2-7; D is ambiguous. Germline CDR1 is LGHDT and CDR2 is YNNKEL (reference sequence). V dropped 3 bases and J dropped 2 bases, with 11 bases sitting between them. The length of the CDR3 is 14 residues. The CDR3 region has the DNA TGTGCCAGCAGCCACTCTGAGGTACCCTACGAGCAGTACTTC. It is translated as CASSHSEVPYEQYF.

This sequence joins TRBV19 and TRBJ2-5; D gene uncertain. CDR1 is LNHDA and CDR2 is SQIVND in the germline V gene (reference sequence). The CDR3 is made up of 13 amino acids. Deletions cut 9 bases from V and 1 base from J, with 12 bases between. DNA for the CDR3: TGTGCCAGAAGACTGCCAACCCAAGAGACCCAGTACTTC. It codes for CARRLPTQETQYF.

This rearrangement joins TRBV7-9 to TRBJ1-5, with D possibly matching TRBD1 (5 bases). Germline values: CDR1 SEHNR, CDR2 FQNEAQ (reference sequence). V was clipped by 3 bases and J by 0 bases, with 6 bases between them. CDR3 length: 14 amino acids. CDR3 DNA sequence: TGTGCCAGCAGCTTTGACAGTAGCAATCAGCCCCAGCATTTT. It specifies CASSFDSSNQPQHF. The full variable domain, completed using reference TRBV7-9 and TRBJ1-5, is DTGVSQNPRHKITKRGQNVTFRCDPISEHNRLYWYRQTLGQGPEFLTYFQNEAQLEKSRLLSDRFSAERPKGSFSTLEIQRTEQGDSAMYLCASSFDSSNQPQHFGDGTRLSIL.

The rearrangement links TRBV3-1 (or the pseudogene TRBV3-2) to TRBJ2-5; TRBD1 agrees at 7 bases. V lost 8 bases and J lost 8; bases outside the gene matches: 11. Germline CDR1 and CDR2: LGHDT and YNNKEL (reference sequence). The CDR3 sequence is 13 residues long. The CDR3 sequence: CASSESRGSTQYF. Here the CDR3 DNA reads TGTGCCAGCTCCGAGAGCAGGGGGAGCACCCAGTACTTC.